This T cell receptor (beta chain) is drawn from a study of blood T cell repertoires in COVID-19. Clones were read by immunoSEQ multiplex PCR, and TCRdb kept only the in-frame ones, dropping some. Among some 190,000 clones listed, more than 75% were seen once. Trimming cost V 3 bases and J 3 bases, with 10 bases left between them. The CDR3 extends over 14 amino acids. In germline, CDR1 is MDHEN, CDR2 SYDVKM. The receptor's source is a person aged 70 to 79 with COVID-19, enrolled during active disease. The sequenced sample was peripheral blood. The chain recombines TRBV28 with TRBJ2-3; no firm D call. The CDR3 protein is CASSFFGGTDTQYF. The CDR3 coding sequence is TGTGCCAGCAGTTTTTTTGGCGGAACAGATACGCAGTATTTT.